Listed below are T cell receptor beta chains from one sample, sequenced in a study of blood T cell repertoires in COVID-19. The method was immunoSEQ multiplex PCR; TCRdb's version includes in-frame clones alone and lacks a portion of them. The data hold some 130,000 clones, with approximately 90% observed a single time. Sample: PBMCs or T cells enriched from blood (not recorded which). Receptors originate from a man in his fifties or sixties who had recovered from COVID-19. The CDR3 runs from the conserved cysteine through the conserved F or W. Fields, in order: clone size, J gene, D gene, V gene, CDR3 DNA, CDR3 protein. D genes are given only for firm matches. Size tells how often a clone was seen (once, few, many) or the class of an expanded clone, and some rows leave it out.

abundance: -; j_gene: TRBJ2-5; d_gene: TRBD1; v_gene: TRBV11-3; CDR3nt: TGTGCCAGCAGCTTAGGGGGGACAGCCCAAGAGACCCAGTACTTC; CDR3aa: CASSLGGTAQETQYF
abundance: -; j_gene: TRBJ1-2; d_gene: -; v_gene: TRBV27; CDR3nt: TGTGCCAGCAGTCCCGGGAAAGGGCTATACTATGGCTACACCTTC; CDR3aa: CASSPGKGLYYGYTF
abundance: -; j_gene: TRBJ2-1; d_gene: -; v_gene: TRBV5-6; CDR3nt: TGTGCCAGCAGCTACAGCATTTCGGCATACAATGAGCAGTTCTTC; CDR3aa: CASSYSISAYNEQFF
abundance: -; j_gene: TRBJ1-2; d_gene: -; v_gene: TRBV12-3/TRBV12-4; CDR3nt: TGTGCCAGCAGTCCGAGAACAGGGTATGGCTACACCTTC; CDR3aa: CASSPRTGYGYTF
abundance: -; j_gene: TRBJ2-5; d_gene: -; v_gene: TRBV4-3; CDR3nt: TGCGCCAGCAGCCAAGATCGGTGGAGGACTGTAGGGACCCAGTACTTC; CDR3aa: CASSQDRWRTVGTQYF
abundance: -; j_gene: TRBJ1-1; d_gene: -; v_gene: TRBV28; CDR3nt: TGTGCCAGCAGTTTTAATGGAGGGACTGAAGCTTTCTTT; CDR3aa: CASSFNGGTEAFF
abundance: -; j_gene: TRBJ1-5; d_gene: -; v_gene: TRBV18; CDR3nt: TGTGCCAGCTCACCGGAGGGAGTATATAGCAATCAGCCCCAGCATTTT; CDR3aa: CASSPEGVYSNQPQHF
abundance: -; j_gene: TRBJ2-5; d_gene: -; v_gene: TRBV5-4; CDR3nt: TGTGCCAGCAGCTTGGGTCAGGGGGAGACCCAGTACTTC; CDR3aa: CASSLGQGETQYF
abundance: -; j_gene: TRBJ1-1; d_gene: -; v_gene: TRBV18; CDR3nt: TGTGCCAGCTCACCATCGGCAGGGGATTGGGCTTTCTTT; CDR3aa: CASSPSAGDWAFF
abundance: -; j_gene: TRBJ2-3; d_gene: TRBD2; v_gene: TRBV11-3; CDR3nt: TGTGCCAGCAGCTTAGATGGTCGGGAGGGCACAGATACGCAGTATTTT; CDR3aa: CASSLDGREGTDTQYF
abundance: -; j_gene: TRBJ2-2; d_gene: -; v_gene: TRBV9; CDR3nt: TGTGCCAGCAGCGCACCCGGGGCGGGGCACACCGGGGAGCTGTTTTTT; CDR3aa: CASSAPGAGHTGELFF
abundance: -; j_gene: TRBJ1-4; d_gene: -; v_gene: TRBV6-1; CDR3nt: TGTGCCAGCAGTGAAGCTCCAGGGGCGAATGAAAAACTGTTTTTT; CDR3aa: CASSEAPGANEKLFF
abundance: -; j_gene: TRBJ2-1; d_gene: -; v_gene: TRBV5-1; CDR3nt: TGCGCCAGCAGCCCCCTCCGGGGTGGTGAGCAGTTCTTC; CDR3aa: CASSPLRGGEQFF
abundance: -; j_gene: TRBJ2-3; d_gene: TRBD1; v_gene: TRBV19; CDR3nt: TGTGCCAGCGAGGGACAGGGCCTGAGAAATACGCAGTATTTT; CDR3aa: CASEGQGLRNTQYF
abundance: -; j_gene: TRBJ1-6; d_gene: -; v_gene: TRBV6-5; CDR3nt: TGTGCCAGCAGTTACCTCGGGGGGCGTAATTCACCCCTCCACTTT; CDR3aa: CASSYLGGRNSPLHF
abundance: -; j_gene: TRBJ2-3; d_gene: -; v_gene: TRBV7-2; CDR3nt: TGTGCCAGCAGCTTAATGGGGGCCGGGACAGATACGCAGTATTTT; CDR3aa: CASSLMGAGTDTQYF
abundance: -; j_gene: TRBJ1-1; d_gene: -; v_gene: TRBV5-1; CDR3nt: TGCGCCAGCAGCTTGGGACAGGCCGCTGGTGCTTTCTTT; CDR3aa: CASSLGQAAGAFF
abundance: -; j_gene: TRBJ2-1; d_gene: TRBD1; v_gene: TRBV24-1; CDR3nt: TGTGCCACCATCTCTACCTTGGCGGGGCCAGGGGGCCCAGAGAATGAGCAGTTCTTC; CDR3aa: CATISTLAGPGGPENEQFF
abundance: -; j_gene: TRBJ1-5; d_gene: TRBD1; v_gene: TRBV27; CDR3nt: TGTGCCAGCAGTACCCTACAGGGGGCTTTCGGACAGCCCCAGCATTTT; CDR3aa: CASSTLQGAFGQPQHF
abundance: once; j_gene: TRBJ1-1; d_gene: -; v_gene: TRBV9; CDR3nt: TGTGCCAGCAGCCTACTGGGGGGGGCAGACACTGAAGCTTTCTTT; CDR3aa: CASSLLGGADTEAFF
abundance: -; j_gene: TRBJ2-3; d_gene: TRBD2; v_gene: TRBV25-1; CDR3nt: TGTGCCACTTCCGACGGGGGACTAGCGGGAGTCGGAGATACGCAGTATTTT; CDR3aa: CATSDGGLAGVGDTQYF
abundance: -; j_gene: TRBJ2-7; d_gene: -; v_gene: TRBV30; CDR3nt: TGTGCCTGGAGTGCCTCCCGACTAGGAGGCGAGCAGTACTTC; CDR3aa: CAWSASRLGGEQYF
abundance: once; j_gene: TRBJ1-6; d_gene: TRBD1; v_gene: TRBV7-9; CDR3nt: TGTGCCAGCAGGCAGACAGGGTGGACTTCCAATTCACCCCTCCACTTT; CDR3aa: CASRQTGWTSNSPLHF
abundance: -; j_gene: TRBJ1-4; d_gene: -; v_gene: TRBV7-8; CDR3nt: TGTGCCAGCAGCTTCCAGGCTTCCGCAACTAATGAAAAACTGTTTTTT; CDR3aa: CASSFQASATNEKLFF
abundance: -; j_gene: TRBJ1-5; d_gene: -; v_gene: TRBV27; CDR3nt: TGTGCCAGCAGTTCCCACGGGGTTATTAGCAATCAGCCCCAGCATTTT; CDR3aa: CASSSHGVISNQPQHF
abundance: -; j_gene: TRBJ2-3; d_gene: TRBD2; v_gene: TRBV9; CDR3nt: TGTGCCAGCAGCCCGGGACTAGCAATAAGTGATACGCAGTATTTT; CDR3aa: CASSPGLAISDTQYF
abundance: -; j_gene: TRBJ1-5; d_gene: TRBD1; v_gene: TRBV2; CDR3nt: TGTGCCAGCAGTGCGCTTGGACAGGGGGCGAGCAATCAGCCCCAGCATTTT; CDR3aa: CASSALGQGASNQPQHF
abundance: -; j_gene: TRBJ1-2; d_gene: -; v_gene: TRBV5-4; CDR3nt: TGTGCCAGCAGCTTGGAGGGGACACGGGTTTATGGCTACACCTTC; CDR3aa: CASSLEGTRVYGYTF
abundance: -; j_gene: TRBJ2-1; d_gene: -; v_gene: TRBV29-1; CDR3nt: TGCAGCCTTCTTGTCTACAATGAGCAGTTCTTC; CDR3aa: CSLLVYNEQFF
abundance: -; j_gene: TRBJ2-5; d_gene: -; v_gene: TRBV6-6; CDR3nt: TGTGCCAGCAGTTCATCCGGGGGTGGCGAGACCCAGTACTTC; CDR3aa: CASSSSGGGETQYF
abundance: -; j_gene: TRBJ1-2; d_gene: -; v_gene: TRBV6-5; CDR3nt: TGTGCCAGCAGTCCCAAACGGAGGACCAACTATGGCTACACCTTC; CDR3aa: CASSPKRRTNYGYTF
abundance: -; j_gene: TRBJ1-2; d_gene: TRBD1; v_gene: TRBV15; CDR3nt: TGTGCCACCAGCTTCGAGGCAGGGGGAAACTATGGCTACACCTTC; CDR3aa: CATSFEAGGNYGYTF